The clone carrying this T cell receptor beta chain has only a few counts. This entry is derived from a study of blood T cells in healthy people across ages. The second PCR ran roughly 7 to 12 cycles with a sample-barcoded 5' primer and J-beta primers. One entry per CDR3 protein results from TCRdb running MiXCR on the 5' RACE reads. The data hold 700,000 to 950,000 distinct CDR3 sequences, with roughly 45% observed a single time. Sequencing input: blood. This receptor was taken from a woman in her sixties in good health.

The CDR3: CATVGQSSYNEQFF. The CDR3 nucleotides are TGTGCCACGGTTGGGCAGAGCTCCTACAATGAGCAGTTCTTC. V is TRBV24-1 and J is TRBJ2-1; D unclear. Germline assignment: CDR1 KGHDR and CDR2 SFDVKD. The CDR3 extends over 14 amino acids. V lost 10 bases and J lost 0, with 12 bases in between.